This TCR beta chain was captured in a study of cytomegalovirus exposure and HLA in healthy donors. Germline CDR1 SGHRS, CDR2 YFSETQ. Losses at the gene ends were 5 bases for V and 4 bases for J; bases not matched to a gene: 9. There are 16 residues in the CDR3. The PCR made use of 60 Vbeta and 13 Jbeta primers. Profiled with immunoSEQ multiplex PCR; TCRdb holds only in-frame clones, not every one. The profile shows about 300,000 clones, roughly 85% of them singletons. This TCR derives from a man in his forties in good health and CMV-seropositive. Sequencing was done on a sample of PBMCs. The J gene is TRBJ2-2, the V gene TRBV5-1, with 9 positions matching TRBD1. Written as DNA, the CDR3 is TGCGCCAGCAGTAGAGGACAGGGGCCCTTCACCGGGGAGCTGTTTTTT. It translates to CASSRGQGPFTGELFF.